This entry concerns a single T cell receptor (beta chain). The length of the CDR3 is 13 residues. The germline V gene encodes CDR1 SQVTM and CDR2 ANQGSEA. The ends were cut back, 6 bases at V and 4 bases at J, with 16 bases in the middle. Extracted RNA was reverse transcribed, and the resulting cDNA served as sequencing template. Clones were sequenced by immunoSEQ multiplex PCR, and TCRdb holds only the in-frame ones, with some missing. The repertoire includes about 30,000 clones, less than 65% of them detected once, and roughly 17% sits in the top ten. This sample is part of a study of CD8+ T cells in alopecia areata.

Sequencing was done on a sample of NKG2D-high CD8+ T cells sorted from blood. This TCR derives from a human donor with alopecia areata. V and J are TRBV29-1 and TRBJ2-7; D is possibly TRBD2 (6 bases). CDR3 residues: CSVKGLSKYEQYF. In DNA form, the CDR3 reads TGCAGCGTCAAGGGACTCTCCAAATACGAGCAGTACTTC.